These 14 T cell receptor beta chains originate from one sample sequenced in a study of control samples from healthy donors and cancer patients. Profiling relied on immunoSEQ multiplex PCR, and the TCRdb table lists in-frame clones only, not all of them. Across under 200,000 clones, the top ten clones capture roughly 2% of the sample. Material for sequencing was blood. The receptor source for this set is a woman aged 25 to 39 in good health.

This chain joins TRBV7-9 and TRBJ1-3; 9 positions match TRBD1. Per the germline V gene, CDR1 is SEHNR and CDR2 is FQNEAQ (reference sequence). This CDR3 is 15 amino acids long. The trim removed 5 bases at V and 1 base at J, leaving 3 bases unmatched. The CDR3 nucleotides read TGTGCCAGCAGCAAACAGGGGGCTTCTGGAAACACCATATATTTT. Translated, it gives CASSKQGASGNTIYF.

The gene calls are TRBV19 and TRBJ2-3, with D possibly being TRBD2 (5 bases). Per the germline V gene, CDR1 is LNHDA and CDR2 is SQIVND (reference sequence). V lost 5 bases to trimming and J lost 8 bases, with 14 bases between them. The length of the CDR3 is 13 residues. CDR3: CASSPLGVGTQYF. The CDR3 DNA sequence: TGTGCCAGTAGTCCACTGGGAGTGGGTACGCAGTATTTT.

The chain combines TRBV5-1 with TRBJ2-2; 9 bases align to TRBD2. CDR3 length: 15 residues. Losses at the gene ends were 4 bases for V and 3 bases for J; bases not matched to a gene: 4. Looked up from germline, CDR1 is SGHRS and CDR2 is YFSETQ. The CDR3 here is CASSTRTSDTGELFF. Written as DNA, the CDR3 is TGCGCCAGCAGCACCCGGACTAGCGACACCGGGGAGCTGTTTTTT.

The chain is built from TRBV15 and TRBJ2-7, with 9 bases lining up with TRBD1. J gave up 6 bases and V 0 bases, and 9 bases lay outside the gene matches. This CDR3 contains 16 residues. Germline-derived CDR1 and CDR2 are LNHNV and YYDKDF (reference sequence). CDR3: CATSRDPGTGQGEQYF. The DNA of the CDR3 is TGTGCCACCAGCAGAGACCCCGGGACAGGGCAGGGCGAGCAGTACTTC.

The genes are TRBV7-2 and TRBJ1-6, with a tentative D call TRBD1 (5 bases). Germline V gene sequence: CDR1 SGHTA, CDR2 FQGNSA. The CDR3 spans 17 residues. Trimming removed 1 base at V and 8 bases at J, with 18 bases between. DNA of the CDR3: TGTGCCAGCAGCTTAGGTGGGGGGACGGACGGTCATTCACCCCTCCACTTT. It codes for CASSLGGGTDGHSPLHF.

The chain has TRBV19 and TRBJ1-3, with D unresolved. Trimming removed 6 bases at V and 0 bases at J, with 9 bases between. CDR3 length equals 14 residues. Germline V gives CDR1 LNHDA, CDR2 SQIVND (reference sequence). Written as DNA, the CDR3 is TGTGCCAGTAGGGGCAGATCCTCTGGAAACACCATATATTTT. Amino acids: CASRGRSSGNTIYF.

This chain links TRBV24-1 with TRBJ1-1; a possible D gene is TRBD1 (6 bases). CDR3 length: 12 residues. Per germline, CDR1 KGHDR and CDR2 SFDVKD. With 3 bases removed from V and 9 bases from J, the gap between germline ends came to 10 bases. This CDR3 is CATSDTRDKAFF. For the CDR3, the DNA is TGTGCCACCAGTGATACCAGGGACAAAGCTTTCTTT.

The chain couples TRBV9 to TRBJ2-3; TRBD1 aligns across 8 bases. Looked up from germline, CDR1 is SGDLS and CDR2 is YYNGEE. V lost 4 bases and J lost 2; bases outside the gene matches: 6. The CDR3 runs 15 residues. The CDR3 is CASSSRQGNTDTQYF. CDR3 DNA sequence: TGTGCCAGCAGCTCCCGACAGGGGAACACAGATACGCAGTATTTT.

The chain carries TRBV27 and TRBJ2-1; weak D call: TRBD1 (5 bases). V was shortened by 0 bases and J by 7 bases, with 13 bases between the two germline ends. The CDR3 spans 15 residues. Germline CDR1 MNHEY, CDR2 SMNVEV (reference sequence). The CDR3 protein is CASSLSGQTRNEQFF. CDR3 in DNA: TGTGCCAGCAGTTTATCGGGGCAGACGAGGAATGAGCAGTTCTTC.

The rearrangement links TRBV3-1 (or the pseudogene TRBV3-2) to TRBJ2-5; weak D call: TRBD2 (5 bases). Looked up from germline, CDR1 is LGHDT and CDR2 is YNNKEL (reference sequence). The CDR3 contains 13 residues. Trimming removed 4 bases at V and 2 bases at J, with 8 bases between. CDR3 coding DNA: TGTGCCAGCAGCCCACGGGGTCAAGAGACCCAGTACTTC. This translates into CASSPRGQETQYF.

The V call is TRBV4-3, the J call TRBJ2-2; possibly TRBD1 or TRBD2 for D (5 bases each). The V end was cut by 2 bases, the J end by 6 bases, with 10 bases between. The CDR3 extends over 14 amino acids. Germline CDR1 reads LGHNA; CDR2 reads YSLEER. CDR3: CASSQSGLAGELFF. CDR3 nucleotide sequence: TGCGCCAGCAGCCAATCGGGGCTGGCCGGGGAGCTGTTTTTT.

The rearrangement uses TRBV6-5 and TRBJ2-7, with 7 bases matching TRBD1. Looked up from germline, CDR1 is MNHEY and CDR2 is SVGAGI. The CDR3 consists of 15 residues. V lost 6 bases to trimming and J lost 0 bases; unmatched junction nucleotides: 8. CDR3 DNA: TGTGCCAGCAGGGTCGAAGGGGGCTCCTCCTACGAGCAGTACTTC. Amino acid sequence: CASRVEGGSSYEQYF.

The V gene is TRBV6-6, the J gene TRBJ1-5, with D perhaps TRBD1 (5 bases). V lost 7 bases to trimming and J lost 0 bases, with 10 bases between them. CDR1 and CDR2 from the germline V gene are MNHNY and SVGAGI (reference sequence). This CDR3 has 14 amino acids. The DNA of the CDR3 is TGTGCCAGCACCCTGACAGATAGCAATCAGCCCCAGCATTTT. Translated: CASTLTDSNQPQHF.

The chain employs TRBV27 and TRBJ2-3, with 12 nucleotides matching TRBD2. The germline CDR1 and CDR2 sequences are MNHEY and SMNVEV (reference sequence). V was clipped by 0 bases and J by 0 bases; unmatched bases: 13. The CDR3 has 21 amino acids. CDR3 bases: TGTGCCAGCAGTTTATCCCCCCCGAGACTAGCGGGGGAGGCTAGCACAGATACGCAGTATTTT. Its protein product is CASSLSPPRLAGEASTDTQYF.